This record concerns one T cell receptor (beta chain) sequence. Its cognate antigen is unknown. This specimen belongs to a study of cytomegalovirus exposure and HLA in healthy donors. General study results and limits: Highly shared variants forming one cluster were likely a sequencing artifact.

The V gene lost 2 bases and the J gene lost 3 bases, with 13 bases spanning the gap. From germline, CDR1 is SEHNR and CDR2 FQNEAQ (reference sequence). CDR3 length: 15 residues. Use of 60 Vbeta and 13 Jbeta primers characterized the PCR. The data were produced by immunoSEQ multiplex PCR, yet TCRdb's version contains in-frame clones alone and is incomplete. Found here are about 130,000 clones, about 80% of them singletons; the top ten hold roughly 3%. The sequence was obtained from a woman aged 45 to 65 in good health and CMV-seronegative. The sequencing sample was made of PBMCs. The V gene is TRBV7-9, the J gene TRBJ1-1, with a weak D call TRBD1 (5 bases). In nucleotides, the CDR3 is TGTGCCAGCAGCTTATTATACCGGGGGGACACTGAAGCTTTCTTT. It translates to CASSLLYRGDTEAFF.